This TCR beta chain was obtained from a study of blood T cell repertoires in COVID-19. Study in general: Spain, Italy and the United States supplied samples that represented acute and convalescent COVID-19.

Only in-frame clones appear in the TCRdb table, and some are missing; sequencing was by immunoSEQ multiplex PCR. The top ten hold 12% of the sample, which has over 150,000 clones, roughly four fifths seen once. The CDR3 has 17 residues. Trimming removed 2 bases from V and 2 bases from J, with 16 bases in between. The chain employs TRBV6-7 and TRBJ1-5; the D gene is possibly TRBD1 (5 bases). TRBV6-7 carries the ORF label, with uncertain function. This receptor was taken from a man aged 40-49 years who had recovered from COVID-19. The material sequenced was PBMCs or T cells enriched from blood (not recorded which). CDR3 nucleotide sequence: TGTGCCAGCAGTTACCTTTCAGGGCCTGGGCGCAATCAGCCCCAGCATTTT. It yields the protein CASSYLSGPGRNQPQHF.